A selection of T cell receptor beta chains follows, all from one sample in a study of human T cells and chemical hapten exposure. TCRdb re-derived calls from the RACE reads in MiXCR, one entry per CDR3 protein. The sample includes around 330,000 distinct CDR3 sequences, about 5% of them seen just once. The sequenced sample was whole blood, obtained in connection with sensitization to the hapten diphenylcyclopropenone (DPC). These receptor sequences come from a woman aged 18-29 years with alopecia areata. Some clones in this sample may be carry-over from other donors' samples. The CDR3 runs from the conserved cysteine through the conserved F or W. The D gene is left open where the match is weak. Part of the rows lack a size; the others show once, few, many or a class for expanded clones.

clone_size	d_call	v_call	j_call	cdr3_aa	cdr3_nt
few	-	TRBV7-9	TRBJ2-1	CASSSETGRSEQFF	TGTGCCAGCAGCTCAGAAACAGGTCGAAGTGAGCAGTTCTTC
-	TRBD1	TRBV14	TRBJ2-1	CASSRRPGQGSREQFF	TGTGCCAGCAGCCGCCGACCGGGACAGGGGTCCAGGGAGCAGTTCTTC
few	TRBD1	TRBV6-2/TRBV6-3	TRBJ1-1	CASSQGQGGSFF	TGTGCCAGCAGCCAGGGACAGGGAGGGTCTTTCTTT
-	-	TRBV7-3	TRBJ2-2	CASSFRVGELFF	TGTGCCAGCAGCTTTAGAGTCGGGGAGCTGTTTTTT
few	-	TRBV28	TRBJ2-1	CASSYFPRATKGEGPEFF	TGTGCCAGCAGTTACTTCCCCCGGGCAACAAAAGGCGAGGGACCTGAGTTCTTC
-	-	TRBV7-2	TRBJ1-3	CASSLVSGSANTIYF	TGTGCCAGCAGCTTAGTATCAGGGTCGGCAAACACCATATATTTT
many	TRBD1	TRBV12-3/TRBV12-4	TRBJ1-1	CASSPGQGSTEAFF	TGTGCCAGCAGTCCCGGACAGGGTAGCACTGAAGCTTTCTTT
few	TRBD1	TRBV7-9	TRBJ2-3	CASSKQGNTLDTQYF	TGTGCCAGCAGCAAACAGGGGAATACTCTAGATACGCAGTATTTT
-	-	TRBV12-3/TRBV12-4	TRBJ2-7	CASKRDISSYEQYF	TGTGCCAGCAAGAGGGACATAAGCTCCTACGAGCAGTACTTC
few	-	TRBV3-1	TRBJ1-5	CASSLAGEDNQPQHF	TGTGCCAGCAGCCTAGCAGGGGAAGACAATCAGCCCCAGCATTTT
many	-	TRBV6-2/TRBV6-3	TRBJ1-1	CASSYWGTNTEAFF	TGTGCCAGCAGTTACTGGGGCACGAACACTGAAGCTTTCTTT
many	TRBD1	TRBV4-1	TRBJ1-1	CASSHWQGAAFF	TGCGCCAGCAGCCATTGGCAGGGGGCGGCTTTCTTT
many	-	TRBV6-5	TRBJ2-3	CASSFSFTDTQCF	TGTGCCAGCAGTTTCTCTTTCACAGATACGCAGTGTTTT
-	-	TRBV7-2	TRBJ2-6	CASSRLVGAGANVLTF	TGTGCCAGCAGCCGATTGGTGGGGGCTGGGGCCAACGTCCTGACTTTC
many	-	TRBV4-3	TRBJ2-5	CASSQGGPGSGIGRETQYF	TGCGCCAGCAGCCAGGGCGGTCCGGGCTCCGGTATAGGGAGAGAGACCCAGTACTTC
few	TRBD2	TRBV10-3	TRBJ2-5	CAISGLAGVQETQYF	TGTGCCATCAGTGGTCTAGCGGGGGTCCAAGAGACCCAGTACTTC
many	-	TRBV20-1	TRBJ1-5	CSARGSPGEYSNQPQHF	TGCAGTGCTAGAGGTTCTCCAGGCGAGTATAGCAATCAGCCCCAGCATTTT
many	-	TRBV9	TRBJ2-3	CASSLFISSTDTQYF	TGTGCCAGCAGCCTCTTCATTTCAAGCACAGATACGCAGTATTTT
few	-	TRBV6-1	TRBJ2-5	CASSEAQGETQYF	TGTGCCAGCAGTGAAGCCCAGGGCGAGACCCAGTACTTC
-	TRBD1	TRBV6-2/TRBV6-3	TRBJ2-7	CASSYVGQGDEQYF	TGTGCCAGCAGTTACGTGGGACAGGGGGACGAGCAGTACTTC
many	TRBD2	TRBV4-3	TRBJ2-6	CASSQDSAGAGANVLTF	TGCGCCAGCAGCCAAGATAGTGCGGGGGCTGGGGCCAACGTCCTGACTTTC
-	TRBD1	TRBV27	TRBJ2-2	CASSSRDRVTGELFF	TGTGCCAGCAGTTCCCGGGACAGGGTCACCGGGGAGCTGTTTTTT
-	-	TRBV11-1	TRBJ2-7	CASSLSQEYEQYF	TGTGCCAGCAGCTTATCTCAGGAGTACGAGCAGTACTTC
-	-	TRBV28	TRBJ2-7	CASISRGYPPYEQYF	TGTGCCAGCATTTCAAGGGGATACCCCCCCTACGAGCAGTACTTC
many	-	TRBV7-2	TRBJ2-4	CASSFHDIQYF	TGTGCCAGCAGCTTTCATGACATTCAGTACTTC
many	-	TRBV14	TRBJ1-1	CASSLLTGIMNTEAFF	TGTGCCAGCAGCCTTCTTACCGGGATTATGAACACTGAAGCTTTCTTT
-	-	TRBV10-3	TRBJ2-7	CAAAGQSYEQYF	TGTGCCGCCGCCGGACAGTCCTACGAGCAGTACTTC
many	-	TRBV7-3	TRBJ1-1	CASSFSAGEGDTEAFF	TGTGCCAGCAGCTTCTCGGCTGGCGAGGGAGACACTGAAGCTTTCTTT
-	TRBD1	TRBV7-8	TRBJ1-6	CASSQQGQGYSPLHF	TGTGCCAGCAGTCAACAGGGACAGGGGTATTCACCCCTCCACTTT
many	-	TRBV7-9	TRBJ1-6	CASSLVAVYNSPLHF	TGTGCCAGCAGCTTAGTGGCAGTATATAATTCACCCCTCCACTTT
-	-	TRBV2	TRBJ1-2	CASSEGLGQGYTF	TGTGCCAGCAGTGAAGGTCTTGGGCAGGGCTACACCTTC
-	TRBD1	TRBV12-3/TRBV12-4	TRBJ1-3	CASSASGGSGNTIYF	TGTGCCAGCAGTGCCTCAGGGGGCTCTGGAAACACCATATATTTT
few	TRBD2	TRBV28	TRBJ2-5	CASTIAGALQETQYF	TGTGCCAGCACGATAGCGGGGGCCTTACAAGAGACCCAGTACTTC
many	-	TRBV19	TRBJ2-2	CASRSAVRELFF	TGTGCCAGTAGGTCGGCGGTGCGGGAGCTGTTTTTT
many	-	TRBV6-5	TRBJ1-2	CASSYGEMGYGYTF	TGTGCCAGCAGTTACGGGGAGATGGGCTATGGCTACACCTTC
few	-	TRBV29-1	TRBJ2-7	CSVLQGLEYEQYF	TGCAGCGTCTTACAGGGACTGGAGTACGAGCAGTACTTC
-	-	TRBV28	TRBJ2-7	CASSLGGARYEQYF	TGTGCCAGCAGTTTAGGGGGAGCCAGATACGAGCAGTACTTC
few	-	TRBV12-3/TRBV12-4	TRBJ2-1	CASSFSMSSYNEQFF	TGTGCCAGCAGTTTCTCTATGAGCTCCTACAATGAGCAGTTCTTC
few	-	TRBV27	TRBJ2-7	CASSRTGHSYEQYF	TGTGCCAGCAGTAGAACGGGACATTCCTACGAGCAGTACTTC
few	TRBD1	TRBV6-5	TRBJ1-6	CASSRGQDSPLHF	TGTGCCAGCAGCCGCGGACAGGATTCACCCCTCCACTTT
-	-	TRBV12-3/TRBV12-4	TRBJ1-2	CASSKANYGYTF	TGTGCCAGCAGCAAAGCTAACTATGGCTACACCTTC
many	TRBD2	TRBV4-2	TRBJ2-7	CASSQEGGSSYEQYF	TGTGCCAGCAGCCAAGAGGGAGGGAGCTCCTACGAGCAGTACTTC